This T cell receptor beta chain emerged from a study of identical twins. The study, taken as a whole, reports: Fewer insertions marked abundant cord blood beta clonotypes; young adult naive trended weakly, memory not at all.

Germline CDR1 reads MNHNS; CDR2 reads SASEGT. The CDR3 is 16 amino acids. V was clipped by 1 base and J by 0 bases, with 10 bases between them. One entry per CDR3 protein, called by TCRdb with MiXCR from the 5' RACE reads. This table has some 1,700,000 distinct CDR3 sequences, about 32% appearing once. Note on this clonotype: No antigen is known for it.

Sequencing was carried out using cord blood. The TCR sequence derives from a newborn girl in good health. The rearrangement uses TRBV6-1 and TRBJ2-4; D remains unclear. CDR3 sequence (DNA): TGTGCCAGCAGTGAAGGACCCCAACTAGCCAAAAACATTCAGTACTTC. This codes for CASSEGPQLAKNIQYF.